The clone carrying this T cell receptor (beta chain) was found a few times. Antigen unknown. This entry belongs to a study of cytomegalovirus exposure and HLA in healthy donors. As for the study in general: Earlier, 95 million to 130 million unique TCR beta sequences were recovered from roughly 200 million T cells by an analysis. The study, taken as a whole, reports: Rarity characterized most TCR sequences, yet some public TCRs appeared in many donors. One variant, a missense change in DCLRE1C, was linked in a later analysis to TCR beta V- and J-gene trimming. Later on, an analysis tied roughly 17,000 TCR beta sequences to HLA alleles at 0.05 false discovery rate.

CDR1 and CDR2 (germline): MRHNA, SNTAGT. J lost 0 bases, V lost 6 bases, and 5 bases had no gene match. CDR3 length: 15 amino acids. This PCR relied on a set of 60 Vbeta primers and 13 Jbeta primers. Clones were sequenced by immunoSEQ multiplex PCR, and TCRdb holds only the in-frame ones, with some missing. Altogether under 150,000 clones are present, more than 75% being singletons, with the ten largest covering 3.9%. This TCR derives from a man between 18 and 29 years old in good health and CMV-seronegative. This chain joins TRBV6-4 and TRBJ1-5; 7 bases are a match to TRBD1. Sample: PBMCs. The CDR3 sequence is CASREQGYSNQPQHF. CDR3 nucleotides: TGTGCCAGCAGAGAACAGGGGTATAGCAATCAGCCCCAGCATTTT.